This T cell receptor beta chain was found in a study of cytomegalovirus exposure and HLA in healthy donors. About this clone: The target antigen is unknown.

General study points: It was reportedly the case that the classifier diagnosed cytomegalovirus status with high specificity and sensitivity. Follow-up analysis found HLA locus-dependent TCR association rates, highest for DRB1 and lowest for HLA-C.

PCR amplification relied on 60 Vbeta primers (plus 13 Jbeta primers). The repertoire was sequenced with immunoSEQ multiplex PCR; TCRdb's copy has only in-frame clones and lacks some. The sample carries tens of thousands of clones, about 70% recorded once. The TCR was taken from a woman in her twenties or thirties in good health and CMV-seropositive. The sample comprised PBMCs.

The CDR3, as DNA: TGTGCCAGCAGCTTATCGGAGACAGCTAACTATGGCTACACCTTC. It encodes CASSLSETANYGYTF. The V and J genes are TRBV7-9 and TRBJ1-2; D perhaps matches TRBD1 (5 bases). Trimming left V 2 bases short and J 0 bases short, with 10 bases between. The germline CDR1 and CDR2 sequences are SEHNR and FQNEAQ (reference sequence). CDR3 length: 15 residues.